This is a list of T cell receptor beta chains from one sample in a study of T cell repertoires in cytomegalovirus infection. TCRdb re-derived calls from the reads in MiXCR, one entry per CDR3 protein. The sample holds 300,000 to 450,000 distinct CDR3 sequences, 15% to 20% seen once. The sample comprised PBMCs. Receptors originate from a human donor in good health (CMV status not recorded). Some clones in this sample may be carry-over from other donors' samples. Both conserved end residues are trimmed from each CDR3. Clone sizes are given selectively: once, few, many, or a class where the clone is expanded.

V,J,size,CDR3
TRBV7-2,TRBJ1-5,many,ASSPLLGGGKPQH
TRBV7-9,TRBJ1-4,-,ASSLYTGTAEKLF
TRBV5-1,TRBJ2-5,few,ASSLYFSGNQETQY
TRBV27,TRBJ2-7,many,ATRTLQGPMGEQY
TRBV6-5,TRBJ1-1,-,ASRGGYTEAF
TRBV7-2,TRBJ2-3,-,ASSAAGRGGLGTQY
TRBV6-1,TRBJ1-5,few,ASSSRFQPQH
TRBV28,TRBJ1-2,-,ASSPSTGAYGYT
TRBV6-1,TRBJ2-2,-,ASRIAGGNTGELF
TRBV7-6,TRBJ2-2,-,ASSQGTTGELF
TRBV28,TRBJ1-1,few,ASIPGTANTEAF
TRBV7-9,TRBJ2-7,-,ASSPAVREQY
TRBV2,TRBJ2-5,few,AARAGQQYQETQY
TRBV7-6,TRBJ2-1,few,ASSLVASVGGAYNEQF